The subject of this entry is one T cell receptor (beta chain). The antigen is unknown. These data belong to a study of post-analysis software for immune sequencing data. Looking at the study overall: Multiple sclerosis in the patients followed relapsing-remitting, secondary progressive and progressive-relapsing courses.

Study-level results: Five TRBV segments occurring more often in patients than controls included TRBV5-6, TRBV5-1 and TRBV20-1.

TCR beta cDNA libraries had unique molecular identifiers. The yield from around 1 to 10 million T cells was roughly 500,000 cDNA molecules in total. TCRdb reanalysed the PCR reads using MiXCR and keeps one entry per CDR3 protein. There are about 560,000 distinct CDR3 sequences in the sample; around 44% occur only once, and more than 1.5% lies in the top ten. CDR3 length: 15 amino acids. The germline V gene encodes CDR1 DFQATT and CDR2 SNEGSKA (reference sequence). The V and J ends lost 5 bases and 2 bases, in that order; junction bases with no gene match: 11. The clonotype comes from a girl aged 10 to 17 with multiple sclerosis. The sample was blood. The V gene is TRBV20-1, the J gene TRBJ1-2; TRBD1 aligns across 7 bases. The CDR3 bases are TGCAGTGCTCGCCCCCCGGGACAGAGGAACTATGGCTACACCTTC. It encodes CSARPPGQRNYGYTF.